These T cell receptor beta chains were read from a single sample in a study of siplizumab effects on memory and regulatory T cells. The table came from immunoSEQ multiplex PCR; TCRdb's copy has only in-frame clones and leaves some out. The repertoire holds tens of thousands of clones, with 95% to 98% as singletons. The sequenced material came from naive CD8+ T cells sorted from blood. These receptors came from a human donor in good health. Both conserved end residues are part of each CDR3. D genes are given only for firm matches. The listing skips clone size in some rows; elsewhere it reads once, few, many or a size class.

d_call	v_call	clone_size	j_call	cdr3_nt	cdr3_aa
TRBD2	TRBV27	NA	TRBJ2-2	TGTGCCAGCAGTCTTACTAGCGGGGGGGCAGTAACCGGGGAGCTGTTTTTT	CASSLTSGGAVTGELFF
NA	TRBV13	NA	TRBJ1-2	TGTGCCAGCAGCCCTCTAGGGAGTAACTATGGCTACACCTTC	CASSPLGSNYGYTF
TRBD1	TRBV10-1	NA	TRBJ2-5	TGCGCCAGCAGTGAGTCGGGACAGGACCAAGAGACCCAGTACTTC	CASSESGQDQETQYF
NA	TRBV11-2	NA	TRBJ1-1	TGTGCCAGCAGCTTAGATACGGAGGGAGGGTATGGAATGAACACTGAAGCTTTCTTT	CASSLDTEGGYGMNTEAFF
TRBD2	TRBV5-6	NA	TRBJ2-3	TGTGCCAGCAGCTTTCAGCTAGCGGGGTCCACAGATACGCAGTATTTT	CASSFQLAGSTDTQYF
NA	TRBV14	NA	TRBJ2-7	TGTGCCAGCAGCCAAGGTTGGGGGCGGGACGAGCAGTACTTC	CASSQGWGRDEQYF
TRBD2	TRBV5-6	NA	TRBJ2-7	TGTGCCAGCAGGTCTAGCGGCGCCTACGAGCAGTACTTC	CASRSSGAYEQYF
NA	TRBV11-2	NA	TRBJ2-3	TGTGCCAGCAGCTTCGAACCAGATACGCAGTATTTT	CASSFEPDTQYF
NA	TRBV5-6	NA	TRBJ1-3	TGTGCCAGCAGCTTGGCGGGATCGGGAAACACCATATATTTT	CASSLAGSGNTIYF
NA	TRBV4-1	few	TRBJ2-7	TGCGCCAGCAGCCAAGATCTCGGGGGCTCCTACGAGCAGTACTTC	CASSQDLGGSYEQYF
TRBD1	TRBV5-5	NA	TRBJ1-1	TGTGCCAGCAGCTGGGACAGCATGAACACTGAAGCTTTCTTT	CASSWDSMNTEAFF
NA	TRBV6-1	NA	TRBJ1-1	TGTGCCAGCAGTGAAGAGGGGCAGGCGAACACTGAAGCTTTCTTT	CASSEEGQANTEAFF
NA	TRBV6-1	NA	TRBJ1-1	TGTGCCAGCAGTGAGGTGGGTGCAAACACTGAAGCTTTCTTT	CASSEVGANTEAFF
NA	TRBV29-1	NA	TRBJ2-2	TGCAGCGTTGACAGGACCGGGGAGCTGTTTTTT	CSVDRTGELFF
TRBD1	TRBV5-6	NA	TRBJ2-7	TGTGCCAGCAGCCCCGGGACAGGGGGGTACGAGCAGTACTTC	CASSPGTGGYEQYF
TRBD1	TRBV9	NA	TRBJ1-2	TGTGCCAGCAGCCCCAGGGACACAGGGGACTATGGCTACACCTTC	CASSPRDTGDYGYTF
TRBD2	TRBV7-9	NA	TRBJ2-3	TGTGCCAGCAGCTCCCAGCGGGGGGCCTCCCTTGCAAATACGCAGTATTTT	CASSSQRGASLANTQYF
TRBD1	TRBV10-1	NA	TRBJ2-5	TGCGCCAGCAGTGAGTCTATCGACAGGGGTATTGAGACCCAGTACTTC	CASSESIDRGIETQYF
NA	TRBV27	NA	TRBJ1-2	TGTGCCAGCAGTTTAGCAGGGGTGTCTTACTATGGCTACACCTTC	CASSLAGVSYYGYTF
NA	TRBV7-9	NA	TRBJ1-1	TGTGCCAGCAGCCCGGAGGGAAAGGGGCACACTGAAGCTTTCTTT	CASSPEGKGHTEAFF
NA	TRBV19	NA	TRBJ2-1	TGTGCCAGTAGTATTAATCAGGAAGAGCAGTTCTTC	CASSINQEEQFF
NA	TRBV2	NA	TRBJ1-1	TGTGCCAGAGGACGGATGAACACTGAAGCTTTCTTT	CARGRMNTEAFF
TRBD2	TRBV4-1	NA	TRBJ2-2	TGCGCCAGCAGCCAAGAGTGGCTAGCGGGGGCCTCCAGGACCGGGGAGCTGTTTTTT	CASSQEWLAGASRTGELFF
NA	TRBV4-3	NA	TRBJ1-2	TGCGCCAGCAGCCAAGGTGATCCGGGGGAACCTAACTATGGCTACACCTTC	CASSQGDPGEPNYGYTF
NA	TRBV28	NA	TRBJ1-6	TGTGCCAGCAGCCACGGACAGTCCTATTCACCCCTCCACTTT	CASSHGQSYSPLHF
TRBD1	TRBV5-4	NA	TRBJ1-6	TGTGCCAGCAGCTTATCAGGGGGACCAAACTCACCCCTCCACTTT	CASSLSGGPNSPLHF
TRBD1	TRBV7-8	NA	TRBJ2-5	TGTGCCAGCAGCGCCCCACAGGGGGCAGAGACCCAGTACTTC	CASSAPQGAETQYF
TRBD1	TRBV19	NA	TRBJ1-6	TGTGCCAGTAGTTATGACAGGGGTTCACCCCTCCACTTT	CASSYDRGSPLHF
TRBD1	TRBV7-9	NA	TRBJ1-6	TGTGCCAGCAGCCCCCGGGACAGGCAAAATTCACCCCTCCACTTT	CASSPRDRQNSPLHF
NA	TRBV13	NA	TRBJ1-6	TGTGCCAGCAGCTCCCCTTCTGCAGGTCGATTTTCACCCCTCCACTTT	CASSSPSAGRFSPLHF
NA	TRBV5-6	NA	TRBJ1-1	TGTGCCAGCAGCCAAAGGGGACAGAACACTGAAGCTTTCTTT	CASSQRGQNTEAFF
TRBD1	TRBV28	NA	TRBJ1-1	TGTGCCAGCAGTTTATTCGGACAGGGACTGGGGGCTTTCTTT	CASSLFGQGLGAFF
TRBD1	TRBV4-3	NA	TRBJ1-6	TGCGCCAGCAGCCAAGGTAGACAGGGGACGAATTCACCCCTCCACTTT	CASSQGRQGTNSPLHF
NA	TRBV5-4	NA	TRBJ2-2	TGTGCCAGCAGCCGAGGGGCCGGGGAGCTGTTTTTT	CASSRGAGELFF
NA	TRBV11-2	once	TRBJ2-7	TGTGCCAGCAGCCCCGGGACATCGGTCTACGAGCAGTACTTC	CASSPGTSVYEQYF
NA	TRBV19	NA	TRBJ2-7	TGTGCCAGTAGTTTTGGGCAGACCTACGAGCAGTACTTC	CASSFGQTYEQYF
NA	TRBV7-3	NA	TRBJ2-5	TGTGCCAGCAGCTTAATTGGAGTTTCGCAAGAGACCCAGTACTTC	CASSLIGVSQETQYF
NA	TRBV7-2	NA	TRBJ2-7	TGTGCCAGCAGCCTATACGGCCTAGAGTACGAGCAGTACTTC	CASSLYGLEYEQYF
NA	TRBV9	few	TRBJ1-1	TGTGCCAGCAGCGTAGATCTAGGGACTGAAGCTTTCTTT	CASSVDLGTEAFF
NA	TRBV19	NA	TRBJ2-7	TGTGCCAGTAGTGCCCCCAGGGGAACATTGGGGGACGAGCAGTACTTC	CASSAPRGTLGDEQYF
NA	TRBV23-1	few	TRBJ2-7	TGCGCCAGCAGACCGGACAGAATTACCTCCTACGAGCAGTACTTC	CASRPDRITSYEQYF
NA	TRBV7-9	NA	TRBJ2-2	TGTGCCAGCAGCTTGCCAGGAGCCACCGGGGAGCTGTTTTTT	CASSLPGATGELFF
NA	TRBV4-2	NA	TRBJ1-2	TGTGCCAGCAGCCGAGCGGGGGACGGCTACACCTTC	CASSRAGDGYTF
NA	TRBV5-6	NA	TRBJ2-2	TGTGCCAGCAGCGAACTAGACGGGGAGCTGTTTTTT	CASSELDGELFF
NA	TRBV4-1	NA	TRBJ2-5	TGCGCCAGCAGCCAAACCCCCGCGGTACAGGGCCAAGAGACCCAGTACTTC	CASSQTPAVQGQETQYF
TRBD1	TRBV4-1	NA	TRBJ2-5	TGCGCCAGCAGCCAAACGGACAGGGGGGCGGACCAGTACTTC	CASSQTDRGADQYF
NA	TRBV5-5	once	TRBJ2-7	TGTGCCAGCAGCCTCGGGTTTTACGAGCAGTACTTC	CASSLGFYEQYF
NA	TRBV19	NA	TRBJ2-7	TGTGCCAGTAGTATTGCAGTGCTCTCCTACGAGCAGTACTTC	CASSIAVLSYEQYF
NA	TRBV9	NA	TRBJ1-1	TGTGCCAGCAGCGTCCAGGGGAACACTGAAGCTTTCTTT	CASSVQGNTEAFF
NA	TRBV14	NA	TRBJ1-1	TGTGCCAGCAGCCAAGATTTAGGGGGCACTGAAGCTTTCTTT	CASSQDLGGTEAFF
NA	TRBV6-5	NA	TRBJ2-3	TGTGCCAGCAGTTACCCGGACCCAGATACGCAGTATTTT	CASSYPDPDTQYF
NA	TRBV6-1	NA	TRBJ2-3	TGTGCCAGCAGTCTCAGGGGGGCCTTCACAGATACGCAGTATTTT	CASSLRGAFTDTQYF
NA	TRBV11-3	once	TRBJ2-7	TGTGCCAGCAGCTTAGGTGATTCCTACGAGCAGTACTTC	CASSLGDSYEQYF
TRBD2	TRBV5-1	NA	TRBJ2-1	TGCGCCAGCAGCTTGGGCGGGGGGAGTAATGAGCAGTTCTTC	CASSLGGGSNEQFF
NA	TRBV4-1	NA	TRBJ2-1	TGCGCCAGCAGCCTCGGGGATGAGCAGTTCTTC	CASSLGDEQFF
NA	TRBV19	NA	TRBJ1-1	TGTGCCACTACACGAAAGGGGTGGTGGGACACTGAAGCTTTCTTT	CATTRKGWWDTEAFF
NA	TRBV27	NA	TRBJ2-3	TGTGCCAGCACGTCAGGGGTTTTGGGTGACGAAGATACGCAGTATTTT	CASTSGVLGDEDTQYF
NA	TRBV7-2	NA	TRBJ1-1	TGTGCCAGCAGCTTAGTAGAAGGGGGCACTGAAGCTTTCTTT	CASSLVEGGTEAFF
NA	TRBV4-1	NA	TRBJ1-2	TGCGCCAGCAGCCAAGATTCGGGCTTCGATGGGGGTGGCTACACCTTC	CASSQDSGFDGGGYTF
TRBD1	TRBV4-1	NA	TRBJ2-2	TGCGCCAGCAGCGCCCTCGGACAGGGGGCGCCCGGGGAGCTGTTTTTT	CASSALGQGAPGELFF